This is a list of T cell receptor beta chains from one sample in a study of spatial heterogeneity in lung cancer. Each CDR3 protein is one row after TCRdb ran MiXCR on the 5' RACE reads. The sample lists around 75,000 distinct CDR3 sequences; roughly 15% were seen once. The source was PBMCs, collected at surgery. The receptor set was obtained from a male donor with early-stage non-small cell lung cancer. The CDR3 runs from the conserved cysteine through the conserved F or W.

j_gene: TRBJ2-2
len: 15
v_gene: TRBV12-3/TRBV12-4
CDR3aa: CASSSRSGNTGELFF

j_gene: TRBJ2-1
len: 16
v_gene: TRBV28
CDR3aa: CASSSMGGAGYNEQFF

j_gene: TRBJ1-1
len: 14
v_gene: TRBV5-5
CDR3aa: CASSLRDRGSEAFF

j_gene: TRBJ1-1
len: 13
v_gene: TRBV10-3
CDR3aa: CAINGQPNTEAFF

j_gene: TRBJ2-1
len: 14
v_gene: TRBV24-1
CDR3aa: CATSDLGGGGEQFF

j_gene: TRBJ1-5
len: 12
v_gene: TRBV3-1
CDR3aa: CASSHGDQPQHF

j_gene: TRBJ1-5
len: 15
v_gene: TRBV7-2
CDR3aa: CASSLGARENQPQHF

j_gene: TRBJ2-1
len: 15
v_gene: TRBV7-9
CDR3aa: CASSPPGLANNEQFF

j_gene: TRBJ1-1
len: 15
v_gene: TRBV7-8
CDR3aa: CASSSTGLTNTEAFF

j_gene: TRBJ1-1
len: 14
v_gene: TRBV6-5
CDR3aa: CASSDAGPDTEAFF

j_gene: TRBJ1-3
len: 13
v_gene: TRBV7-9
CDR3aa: CASVPGSGNTIYF

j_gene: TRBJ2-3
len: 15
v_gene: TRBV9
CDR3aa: CASSGQGRTTDTQYF

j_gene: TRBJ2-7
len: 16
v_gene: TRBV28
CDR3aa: CASSFLAPASSYEQYF

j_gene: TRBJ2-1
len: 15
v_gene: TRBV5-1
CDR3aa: CASSSVTGSYNEQFF

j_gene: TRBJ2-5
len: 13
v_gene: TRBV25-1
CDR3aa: CAPTRRSEETQYF